The TCR beta chain described here comes from a study of T cell repertoires in cytomegalovirus infection. At the level of the study: Both a matching HLA type and CMV infection were indicated by public TCR beta signatures.

TCRdb reprocessed the reads via MiXCR and lists one record per CDR3 protein. The profile shows approximately 500,000 distinct CDR3 sequences, approximately 15% of them singletons. Study results and limitations: CMV-specific TCR beta clonotypes restricted by HLA-C dominated the ex vivo response. Based on cumulative public TCR beta family frequency, carriers of CMV plus the relevant HLA were identified.

Germline-derived CDR1 and CDR2 are LNHDA and SQIVND (reference sequence). The V gene lost 2 bases and the J gene lost 2 bases, with 10 bases spanning the gap. CDR3 length: 14 amino acids. About this clonotype: Antigen specificity is unknown.

The source material was CD8+ T cells from PBMCs. The TCR was taken from a human donor in good health (CMV status not recorded). Some clones in this sample may be carry-over from other donors' samples. V and J are TRBV19 and TRBJ2-7; D remains unclear. The CDR3: CASSIFIDTYEQYF. CDR3 sequence (DNA): TGTGCCAGTAGTATATTCATCGACACCTACGAGCAGTACTTC.